These 4 T cell receptor beta chains were all obtained from the same sample, sequenced in a study of blood T cell repertoires in COVID-19. The data were produced by immunoSEQ multiplex PCR, yet TCRdb's version contains in-frame clones alone and is incomplete. The table includes about 46,000 clones, 85% to 90% detected once. The material sequenced was peripheral blood. The receptor set was obtained from a man between 50 and 59 years old with active COVID-19.

The chain combines TRBV7-2 with TRBJ2-1, with TRBD1 identical over 9 bases. Germline V gene lookup returns CDR1 SGHTA and CDR2 FQGNSA. Unmatched junction bases numbered 4, after V lost 8 bases and J lost 2 bases. The CDR3 totals 14 residues. Here the CDR3 reads CASGQGSTYNEQFF. In DNA, the CDR3 is TGTGCCAGCGGACAGGGGTCAACCTACAATGAGCAGTTCTTC.

The chain uses TRBV5-6 and TRBJ2-4; 7 positions agree with TRBD1. The germline V gene has CDR1 SGHDT and CDR2 YYEEEE. Trimming took 2 bases from V and 1 from J; bases not matched to a gene: 3. This CDR3 contains 15 residues. CDR3 region: CASSLQGQAKNIQYF. The CDR3 coding sequence is TGTGCCAGCAGCTTACAGGGACAGGCCAAAAACATTCAGTACTTC.

For this clone: One end of the junction is discordant with germline, which a read error may explain. The V and J genes are TRBV7-2 and TRBJ2-3; 9 nucleotides match TRBD1. Germline loops: CDR1 SGHTA, CDR2 FQGNSA. This CDR3 is built from 15 residues. Written as DNA, the CDR3 is TGTGCCAGCAGATTAGACAGGGGGGCGGCAGATACGCAGTATTTT. As protein: CASRLDRGAADTQYF.

This clone has only a few counts. The chain is built from TRBV25-1 and TRBJ2-7, with D possibly TRBD1 on 6 matching bases. Germline V gene sequence: CDR1 MGHDK, CDR2 SYGVNS. The length of the CDR3 is 14 residues. The V end was cut by 2 bases, the J end by 6 bases, with 14 bases between. The CDR3 DNA reads TGTGCCAGCAGTGAAGGGGGCCTCCCTACCGAGCAGTACTTC. Translation gives CASSEGGLPTEQYF.